This entry is about one TCR beta chain. The trim removed 7 bases at V and 6 bases at J, leaving 12 bases unmatched. Per the germline V gene, CDR1 is LNHDA and CDR2 is SQIVND (reference sequence). This CDR3 region has 15 residues. These data belong to a study of shared clonotypes between healthy human individuals. Libraries were prepared by immunoSEQ multiplex PCR; TCRdb keeps only in-frame clonotypes and omits some of them. Of over a million clones in the sample, approximately 98.5% were seen once. This chain links TRBV19 with TRBJ1-5; 7 bases map to TRBD1. Input material: naive CD4+ T cells sorted from blood. Indicated subset: CD45RA+ positively selected. This TCR was sampled from a young man in good health. The CDR3, as DNA: TGTGCCAGTACTCTACAGGGGCCCTTTAGTCAGCCCCAGCATTTT. Translated, it gives CASTLQGPFSQPQHF.